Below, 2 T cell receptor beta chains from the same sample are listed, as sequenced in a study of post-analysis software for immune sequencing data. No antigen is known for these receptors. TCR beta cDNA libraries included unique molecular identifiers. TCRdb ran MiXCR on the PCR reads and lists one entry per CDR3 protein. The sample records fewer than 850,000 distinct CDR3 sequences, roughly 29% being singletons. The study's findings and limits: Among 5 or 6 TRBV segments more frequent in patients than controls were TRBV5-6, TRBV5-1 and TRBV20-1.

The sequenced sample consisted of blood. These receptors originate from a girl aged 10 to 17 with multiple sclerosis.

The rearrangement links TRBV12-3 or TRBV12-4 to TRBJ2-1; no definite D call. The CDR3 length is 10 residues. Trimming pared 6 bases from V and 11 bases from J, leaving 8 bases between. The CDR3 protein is CASSRGQQFF. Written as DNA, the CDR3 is TGTGCCAGCAGCCGCGGCCAGCAGTTCTTC.

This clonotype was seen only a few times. The CDR3 DNA reads TGCGCCAGCACTCCGACGGCAACTAATGAAAAACTGTTTTTT. The encoded protein is CASTPTATNEKLFF. This chain links TRBV4-1 with TRBJ1-4; D is unresolved. The CDR3 totals 14 residues. Germline V gene sequence: CDR1 MGHRA, CDR2 YSYEKL. Trimming took off 7 bases at V and 0 bases at J, with 9 bases between the two ends.